Listed below are T cell receptor beta chains from one sample, sequenced in a study of blood T cell repertoires in COVID-19. Produced via immunoSEQ multiplex PCR; TCRdb's table is partial and in-frame only. The sample yields around 20,000 clones, less than 95% seen once. Material: peripheral blood. These receptors originate from a man between 65 and 85 years old with acute or convalescent COVID-19. Both conserved end residues are part of each CDR3. A D gene is named only where the DNA matches it firmly. Clone size is shown for a subset of rows, as once, few, many or a class of expanded clone.

d_gene,abundance,v_gene,j_gene,CDR3aa,CDR3nt
NA,NA,TRBV6-4,TRBJ2-1,CASSDSIGSYNEQFF,TGTGCCAGCAGTGACTCGATCGGGTCCTACAATGAGCAGTTCTTC
NA,NA,TRBV4-1,TRBJ1-1,CASSQGGSPGNTEAFF,TGCGCCAGCAGCCAAGGTGGGTCCCCGGGGAACACTGAAGCTTTCTTT
TRBD1,NA,TRBV29-1,TRBJ2-3,CSVETGVTDTQYF,TGCAGCGTTGAAACAGGGGTCACAGATACGCAGTATTTT
NA,NA,TRBV28,TRBJ1-4,CASSSGWANEKLFF,TGTGCCAGCAGCTCAGGGTGGGCTAATGAAAAACTGTTTTTT
NA,NA,TRBV7-9,TRBJ2-7,CASSLATRSYEQYF,TGTGCCAGCAGCTTGGCGACTAGATCCTACGAGCAGTACTTC
TRBD2,few,TRBV5-4,TRBJ2-1,CASRMGEGPYNEQFF,TGTGCCAGCAGGATGGGGGAGGGCCCCTACAATGAGCAGTTCTTC
NA,few,TRBV28,TRBJ1-6,CASSVGQLNSPLHF,TGTGCCAGCAGTGTCGGACAGCTTAATTCACCCCTCCACTTT
TRBD2,few,TRBV24-1,TRBJ2-2,CATSDLRSGRPPGELFF,TGTGCCACCAGTGATTTGCGTAGCGGGAGGCCACCCGGGGAGCTGTTTTTT
NA,NA,TRBV5-5,TRBJ1-1,CASSLEGTISEAFF,TGTGCCAGCAGCTTGGAAGGGACAATCTCTGAAGCTTTCTTT
NA,NA,TRBV16,TRBJ2-3,CASSRYRENTQYF,TGTGCCAGCAGCCGATACAGAGAGAATACGCAGTATTTT
NA,NA,TRBV5-1,TRBJ2-3,CASSLWDTSTDTQYF,TGCGCCAGCAGCTTGTGGGACACCAGCACAGATACGCAGTATTTT
TRBD1,NA,TRBV6-2/TRBV6-3,TRBJ2-5,CASSWTGGQETQYF,TGTGCCAGCAGTTGGACAGGGGGCCAAGAGACCCAGTACTTC
NA,once,TRBV28,TRBJ1-2,CASSLLTVNYGYTF,TGTGCCAGCAGTTTACTCACAGTTAACTATGGCTACACCTTC
NA,NA,TRBV5-1,TRBJ2-2,CASSLGVTGELFF,TGCGCCAGCAGCTTAGGGGTCACCGGGGAGCTGTTTTTT
TRBD2,NA,TRBV9,TRBJ2-3,CASSTASGSITDTQYF,TGTGCCAGCAGCACAGCTAGCGGGAGTATCACAGATACGCAGTATTTT
TRBD1,NA,TRBV4-1,TRBJ2-7,CASSQSQTGTYEQYF,TGCGCCAGCAGCCAGTCCCAGACAGGGACCTACGAGCAGTACTTC
NA,NA,TRBV3-1/TRBV3-2,TRBJ1-1,CASSQVQGGSEAFF,TGTGCCAGCAGCCAAGTACAGGGTGGATCTGAAGCTTTCTTT
NA,NA,TRBV5-1,TRBJ2-4,CASREASSPTLEYF,TGCGCCAGCAGAGAAGCGTCCTCTCCCACACTGGAGTACTTC
NA,NA,TRBV6-2/TRBV6-3,TRBJ1-1,CASSTGTPRGTEAFF,TGTGCCAGCAGTACAGGGACCCCTCGCGGCACTGAAGCTTTCTTT
NA,few,TRBV6-6,TRBJ2-7,CASSYSPSYEQYF,TGTGCCAGCAGTTACTCTCCGTCCTACGAGCAGTACTTC
NA,NA,TRBV14,TRBJ1-1,CASSHGGRTEAFF,TGTGCCAGCAGCCACGGGGGTCGGACTGAAGCTTTCTTT
NA,NA,TRBV29-1,TRBJ1-1,CSVVIGVPVTHEAFF,TGCAGCGTTGTTATAGGGGTACCGGTAACCCACGAAGCTTTCTTT